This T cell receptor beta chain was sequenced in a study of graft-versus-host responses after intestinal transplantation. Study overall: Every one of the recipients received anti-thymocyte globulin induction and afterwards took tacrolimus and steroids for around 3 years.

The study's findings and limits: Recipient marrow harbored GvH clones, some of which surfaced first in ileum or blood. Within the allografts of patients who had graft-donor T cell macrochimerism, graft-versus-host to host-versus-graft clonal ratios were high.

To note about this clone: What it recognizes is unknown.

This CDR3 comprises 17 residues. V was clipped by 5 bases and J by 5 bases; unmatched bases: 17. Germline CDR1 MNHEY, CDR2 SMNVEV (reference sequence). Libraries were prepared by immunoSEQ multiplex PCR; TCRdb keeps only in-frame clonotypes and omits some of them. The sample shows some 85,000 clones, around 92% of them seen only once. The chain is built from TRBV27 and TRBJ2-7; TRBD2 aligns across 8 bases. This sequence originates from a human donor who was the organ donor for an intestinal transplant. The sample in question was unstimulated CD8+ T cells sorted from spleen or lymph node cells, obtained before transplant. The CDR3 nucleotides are TGTGCCAGCAGTAGCGGGGGACACGGCAAGTACCCCCACGAGCAGTACTTC. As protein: CASSSGGHGKYPHEQYF.